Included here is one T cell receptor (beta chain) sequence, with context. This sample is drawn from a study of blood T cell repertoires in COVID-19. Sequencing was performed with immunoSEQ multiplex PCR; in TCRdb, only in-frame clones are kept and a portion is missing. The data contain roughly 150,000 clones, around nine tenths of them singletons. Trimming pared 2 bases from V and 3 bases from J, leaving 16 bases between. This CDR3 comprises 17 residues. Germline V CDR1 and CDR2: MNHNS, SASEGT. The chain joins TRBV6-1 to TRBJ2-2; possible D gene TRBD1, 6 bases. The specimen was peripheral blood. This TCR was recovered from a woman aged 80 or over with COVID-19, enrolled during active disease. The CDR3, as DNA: TGTGCCAGCAGTGAATACCGACAGGTCCCCTACACCGGGGAGCTGTTTTTT. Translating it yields CASSEYRQVPYTGELFF.